This TCR beta chain was retrieved from a study of blood T cell repertoires in COVID-19. At the level of the study: Samples representing acute and convalescent COVID-19 were sourced from the United States, Italy and Spain. T cells, B-cell-depleted T cells, or PBMCs supplied cDNA or gDNA.

CDR1 is LNHDA and CDR2 is SQIVND in the germline V gene (reference sequence). This CDR3 contains 16 residues. Trimming took off 5 bases at V and 1 base at J, with 18 bases between the two ends. TCRdb keeps only in-frame clones here, not all; method: immunoSEQ multiplex PCR. There are 400,000 to 450,000 clones in the sample; roughly 90% occur only once, and over 1.1% lies in the top ten. This chain joins TRBV19 and TRBJ2-7; possibly TRBD2 for D (6 bases). What was sequenced was peripheral blood. This clonotype was sampled from a woman aged 25 to 39 with active or convalescent COVID-19. This chain's CDR3 is CASSGQPGLVSYEQYF. The CDR3 DNA is TGTGCCAGTAGTGGGCAACCGGGACTTGTGTCCTACGAGCAGTACTTC.